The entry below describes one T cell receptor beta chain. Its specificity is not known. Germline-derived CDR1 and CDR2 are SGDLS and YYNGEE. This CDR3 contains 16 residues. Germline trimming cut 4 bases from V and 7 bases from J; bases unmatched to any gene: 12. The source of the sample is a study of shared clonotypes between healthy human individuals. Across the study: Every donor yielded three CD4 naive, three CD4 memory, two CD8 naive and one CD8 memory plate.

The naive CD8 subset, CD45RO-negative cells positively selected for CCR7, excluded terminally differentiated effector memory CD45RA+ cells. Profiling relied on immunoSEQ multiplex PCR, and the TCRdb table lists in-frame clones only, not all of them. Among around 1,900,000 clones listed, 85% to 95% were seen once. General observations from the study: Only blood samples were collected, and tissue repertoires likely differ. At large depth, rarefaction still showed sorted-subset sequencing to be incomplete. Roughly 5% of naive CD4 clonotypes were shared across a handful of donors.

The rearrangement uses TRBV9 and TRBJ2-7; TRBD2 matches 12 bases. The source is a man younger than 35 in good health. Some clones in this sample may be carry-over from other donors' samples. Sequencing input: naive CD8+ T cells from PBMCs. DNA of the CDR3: TGTGCCAGCAGCCCGAACCGACTAGCGGGAGAGCGGGAGCAGTACTTC. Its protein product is CASSPNRLAGEREQYF.